These T cell receptor beta chains were read from a single sample in a study of T cells in localized non-small cell lung cancer. TCRdb keeps only in-frame clones here, not all; method: immunoSEQ multiplex PCR. The sample includes roughly 76,000 clones, over 70% of them seen just once. The input for sequencing was PBMCs, taken before any cancer treatment. These receptors came from a man aged 35 to 69 with stage II squamous cell lung carcinoma. Each CDR3 is given with its conserved first and last residue. Each record gives: D gene, CDR3 length, J gene, V gene, clone size, CDR3 protein, CDR3 DNA. D genes are given only for firm matches. Clone sizes are given selectively: once, few, many, or a class where the clone is expanded.

TRBD2 | 17 | TRBJ2-2 | TRBV14 | - | CASSQDLAGGHHGELFF | TGTGCCAGCAGCCAAGATTTAGCGGGAGGGCATCACGGGGAGCTGTTTTTT
TRBD1 | 16 | TRBJ1-5 | TRBV7-8 | - | CASSASGQASNQPQHF | TGTGCCAGCAGCGCGTCGGGACAGGCAAGCAATCAGCCCCAGCATTTT
- | 15 | TRBJ1-2 | TRBV28 | once | CASSPLSQGGYGYTF | TGTGCCAGCAGTCCACTAAGTCAGGGCGGCTATGGCTACACCTTC
- | 14 | TRBJ2-7 | TRBV4-1 | - | CASSQGHSSYEQYF | TGCGCCAGCAGCCAAGGGCACAGCTCCTACGAGCAGTACTTC
- | 15 | TRBJ1-4 | TRBV7-2 | few | CASSLATAGNEKLFF | TGTGCCAGCAGCTTAGCGACGGCAGGGAATGAAAAACTGTTTTTT
- | 12 | TRBJ2-1 | TRBV5-4 | many | CASSFKSNEQFF | TGTGCCAGCAGCTTTAAGAGCAATGAGCAGTTCTTC
- | 14 | TRBJ2-3 | TRBV15 | - | CATSPGASTDTQYF | TGTGCCACCAGCCCGGGCGCTAGCACAGATACGCAGTATTTT
- | 14 | TRBJ2-3 | TRBV7-8 | - | CASSLGVGTDTQYF | TGTGCCAGCAGCCTTGGGGTCGGGACAGATACGCAGTATTTT
- | 14 | TRBJ2-1 | TRBV29-1 | - | CSVEDGSSYNEQFF | TGCAGCGTTGAGGACGGCAGCTCCTACAATGAGCAGTTCTTC
- | 14 | TRBJ2-1 | TRBV19 | - | CASCGGAVYNEQFF | TGTGCTTCTTGTGGAGGGGCGGTGTACAATGAGCAGTTCTTC
TRBD2 | 16 | TRBJ2-1 | TRBV7-8 | - | CASSREGSGRGDEQFF | TGTGCCAGCAGCCGAGAGGGTAGCGGGAGAGGCGATGAGCAGTTCTTC
TRBD1 | 15 | TRBJ1-1 | TRBV19 | - | CASKDRGRRNTEAFF | TGTGCCAGTAAGGACAGGGGGCGCAGAAACACTGAAGCTTTCTTT
- | 14 | TRBJ1-6 | TRBV6-5 | once | CASSYMEYDSPLHF | TGTGCCAGCAGTTACATGGAGTACGATTCACCCCTCCACTTT
- | 15 | TRBJ2-2 | TRBV19 | - | CASSVPMGGTGELFF | TGTGCCAGTAGTGTCCCGATGGGGGGAACCGGGGAGCTGTTTTTT
TRBD1 | 14 | TRBJ2-7 | TRBV5-5 | - | CASSFLGGGYEQYF | TGTGCCAGCAGCTTTTTAGGGGGCGGGTACGAGCAGTACTTC
- | 13 | TRBJ1-2 | TRBV6-5 | once | CASSYYRDSGYTF | TGTGCCAGCAGTTACTACAGGGATAGCGGCTACACCTTC
- | 13 | TRBJ1-2 | TRBV6-6 | few | CASSAREGSVYTF | TGTGCCAGCAGCGCCAGGGAAGGCAGCGTCTACACCTTC
- | 14 | TRBJ2-5 | TRBV7-7 | - | CASSPQTGQETQYF | TGTGCTAGCAGCCCTCAGACAGGACAAGAGACCCAGTACTTC
TRBD2 | 16 | TRBJ2-3 | TRBV9 | - | CASSVAGGRNTDTQYF | TGTGCCAGCAGCGTAGCGGGCGGGAGGAACACAGATACGCAGTATTTT
- | 15 | TRBJ2-2 | TRBV5-4 | - | CASSFDRLNTGELFF | TGTGCCAGCAGCTTCGACAGATTAAACACCGGGGAGCTGTTTTTT
- | 16 | TRBJ2-3 | TRBV2 | - | CASSTDPAPIVKTQYF | TGTGCCAGCAGCACGGACCCAGCCCCAATAGTAAAAACGCAGTATTTT
- | 13 | TRBJ1-1 | TRBV29-1 | - | CSVVIGMNTEAFF | TGCAGCGTGGTGATCGGGATGAACACTGAAGCTTTCTTT
TRBD1 | 18 | TRBJ2-5 | TRBV2 | - | CASSTDLGQGRQSETQYF | TGTGCCAGCAGTACCGACCTTGGACAGGGGAGGCAGTCAGAGACCCAGTACTTC
TRBD1 | 17 | TRBJ1-4 | TRBV5-6 | once | CASSLNSGAGGREKLFF | TGTGCCAGCAGCTTGAACAGTGGGGCAGGGGGACGTGAAAAACTGTTTTTT
TRBD1 | 16 | TRBJ2-5 | TRBV5-1 | once | CASSLNTDRGRETQYF | TGCGCCAGCAGCTTGAATACCGACAGGGGGCGAGAGACCCAGTACTTC
- | 15 | TRBJ2-5 | TRBV5-6 | - | CASSLVGGGQETQYF | TGTGCCAGCAGCTTGGTGGGGGGTGGTCAAGAGACCCAGTACTTC
- | 14 | TRBJ1-1 | TRBV5-1 | - | CASSERQAPAEAFF | TGCGCCAGCAGCGAGAGACAGGCTCCCGCTGAAGCTTTCTTT
- | 16 | TRBJ1-4 | TRBV2 | - | CASSAYRGRRDEKLFF | TGTGCCAGCAGCGCCTACCGGGGCCGGAGAGATGAAAAACTGTTTTTT
- | 14 | TRBJ2-7 | TRBV5-1 | - | CASSPGQITYEQYF | TGCGCCAGCAGCCCCGGACAGATTACCTACGAGCAGTACTTC
- | 13 | TRBJ1-1 | TRBV6-1 | - | CASSDLPNTEAFF | TGTGCCAGCAGTGATCTCCCGAACACTGAAGCTTTCTTT